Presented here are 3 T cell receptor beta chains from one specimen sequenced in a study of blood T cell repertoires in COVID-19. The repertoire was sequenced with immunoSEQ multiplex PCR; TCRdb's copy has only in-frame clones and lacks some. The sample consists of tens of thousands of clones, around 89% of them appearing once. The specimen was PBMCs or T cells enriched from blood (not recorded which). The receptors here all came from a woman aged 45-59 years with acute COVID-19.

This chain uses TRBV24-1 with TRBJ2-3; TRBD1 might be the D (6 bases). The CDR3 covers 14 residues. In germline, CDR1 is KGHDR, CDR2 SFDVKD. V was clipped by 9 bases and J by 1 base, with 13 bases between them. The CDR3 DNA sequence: TGTGCCACCGAACAGGGAGCCGGCACAGATACGCAGTATTTT. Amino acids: CATEQGAGTDTQYF.

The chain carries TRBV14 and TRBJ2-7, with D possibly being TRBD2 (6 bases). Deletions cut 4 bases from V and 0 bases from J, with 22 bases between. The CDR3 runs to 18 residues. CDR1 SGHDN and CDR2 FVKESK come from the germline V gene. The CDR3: CASSRRALQRAFSYEQYF. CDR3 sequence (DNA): TGTGCCAGCAGCCGAAGGGCCCTCCAGCGGGCGTTCTCCTACGAGCAGTACTTC.

In DNA, the CDR3 is TGTGCCATCAGTGACCAGGGGGAGACTGAAGCTTTCTTT. It specifies CAISDQGETEAFF. This rearrangement joins TRBV10-3 to TRBJ1-1, with 7 bases that match TRBD1. Trimming removed 3 bases from V and 5 bases from J; junction bases left unmatched: 3. Germline V CDR1 and CDR2: ENHRY, SYGVKD. The CDR3 covers 13 residues.